These 9 T cell receptor beta chains were all obtained from the same sample, sequenced in a study of blood T cell repertoires in COVID-19. The repertoire was sequenced with immunoSEQ multiplex PCR; TCRdb's copy has only in-frame clones and lacks some. The sample comprises some 190,000 clones, about 80% of which are singletons, and 5.5% to 8.5% rests with the top ten. What was sequenced was peripheral blood. The receptor source for this set is a man in his 60s with acute or convalescent COVID-19.

The rearrangement links TRBV10-2 to TRBJ2-7, with 14 positions matching TRBD2. Germline V gene data show CDR1 as WSHSY and CDR2 as SAAADI. The trim removed 6 bases at V and 5 bases at J, leaving 0 bases unmatched. The CDR3 is 13 amino acids. The CDR3 nucleotides read TGCGCCAGCAGGGGACTAGCGGGAGACGAGCAGTACTTC. It yields the protein CASRGLAGDEQYF.

This chain connects TRBV9 to TRBJ2-3; D ambiguous. This CDR3 comprises 12 residues. V lost 3 bases and J 6 bases, leaving 8 bases between the germline ends. CDR1 SGDLS and CDR2 YYNGEE come from the germline V gene. Written as DNA, the CDR3 is TGTGCCAGCAGCGCGCCCGCGGATACGCAGTATTTT. Translation: CASSAPADTQYF.

This clone was seen only a few times. The chain couples TRBV29-1 to TRBJ1-1; TRBD1 aligns across 7 bases. This CDR3 contains 13 residues. Germline CDR1 is SQVTM and CDR2 is ANQGSEA. V was pared by 4 bases and J by 7 bases, with 9 bases of the junction left unmatched. The CDR3 protein is CSVGSRGLNEAFF. For the CDR3, the DNA is TGCAGCGTTGGGAGCAGGGGGTTGAATGAAGCTTTCTTT.

The chain recombines TRBV5-6 with TRBJ2-1, with 11 nucleotides matching TRBD2. CDR3 length: 19 residues. After removal of 0 bases from V and 7 bases from J, the junction contained 15 bases not matched to a gene. The germline gives CDR1 SGHDT, CDR2 YYEEEE. CDR3 loop: CASSLVGNKLAGVSNEQFF. The CDR3 coding sequence is TGTGCCAGCAGCTTGGTTGGCAACAAACTAGCGGGAGTTTCAAATGAGCAGTTCTTC. The full variable domain, in which reference TRBV5-6 and TRBJ2-1 provide the parts outside the CDR3, is DAGVTQSPTHLIKTRGQQVTLRCSPKSGHDTVSWYQQALGQGPQFIFQYYEEEERQRGNFPDRFSGHQFPNYSSELNVNALLLGDSALYLCASSLVGNKLAGVSNEQFFGPGTRLTVL.

The chain carries TRBV4-2 and TRBJ1-2; D ambiguous. V was pared by 0 bases and J by 3 bases, with 11 bases between. CDR3 length equals 15 residues. Germline-derived CDR1 and CDR2 are LGHNA and YNFKEQ. The CDR3 reads CASSQERVPYYGYTF. The CDR3 DNA reads as TGTGCCAGCAGCCAAGAGCGGGTGCCCTACTATGGCTACACCTTC.

CDR3 nucleotide sequence: TGTGCCACCAGCAGGGAGAACGGAGATACGCAGTATTTT. Translated: CATSRENGDTQYF. This chain connects TRBV15 to TRBJ2-3; D remains unclear. The CDR3 loop spans 13 amino acids. V was clipped by 3 bases and J by 5 bases, with 9 bases between them. Germline lookup yields CDR1 LNHNV and CDR2 YYDKDF (reference sequence).

This clone showed up just a few times. This chain links TRBV7-9 with TRBJ1-4, with D unclear. Trimming cost V 5 bases and J 3 bases, with 10 bases left between them. From germline, CDR1 is SEHNR and CDR2 FQNEAQ (reference sequence). This CDR3 has 14 residues. The CDR3 region is CASSPGSSNEKLFF. CDR3 coding DNA: TGTGCCAGCAGCCCGGGGTCATCTAATGAAAAACTGTTTTTT.

This rearrangement joins TRBV4-3 to TRBJ1-6; a possible D gene is TRBD1 (5 bases). The CDR3 runs to 18 residues. The V gene lost 0 bases and the J gene lost 10 bases, with 22 bases spanning the gap. Germline V lookup: CDR1 LGHNA, CDR2 YSLEER. The CDR3 coding sequence is TGCGCCAGCAGCCAAGATCGGGGTGGTGGAGGGGTAGTCTCACCCCTCCACTTT. Translating gives CASSQDRGGGGVVSPLHF.

The chain recombines TRBV11-2 with TRBJ1-1; 7 positions match TRBD1. The ends lost 8 bases at V and 3 bases at J; junction bases unmatched: 9. The germline CDR1 and CDR2 sequences are SGHAT and FQNNGV. The CDR3 runs 14 residues. CDR3 coding DNA: TGTGCCAGCGCCTCTACGGGACAGTACACTGAAGCTTTCTTT. Its translation: CASASTGQYTEAFF.